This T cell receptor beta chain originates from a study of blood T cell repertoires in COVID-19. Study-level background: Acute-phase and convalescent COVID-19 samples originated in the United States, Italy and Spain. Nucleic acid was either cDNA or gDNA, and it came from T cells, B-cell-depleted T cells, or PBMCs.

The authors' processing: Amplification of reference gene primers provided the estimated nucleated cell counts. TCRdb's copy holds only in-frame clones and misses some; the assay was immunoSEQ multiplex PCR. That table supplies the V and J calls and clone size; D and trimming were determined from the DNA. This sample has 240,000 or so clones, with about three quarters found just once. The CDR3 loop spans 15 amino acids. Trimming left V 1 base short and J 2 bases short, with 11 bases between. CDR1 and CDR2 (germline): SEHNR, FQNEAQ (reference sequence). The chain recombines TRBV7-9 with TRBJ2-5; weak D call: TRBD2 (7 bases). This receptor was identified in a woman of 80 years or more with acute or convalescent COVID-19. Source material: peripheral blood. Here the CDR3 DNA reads TGTGCCAGCAGCTTAGTGGGGGGGCCGCAAGAGACCCAGTACTTC. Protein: CASSLVGGPQETQYF.